The entry that follows covers one T cell receptor (beta chain) sequence. Sequenced by immunoSEQ multiplex PCR; TCRdb stores in-frame clones only, minus some. The sample lists over 850,000 clones, 75% to 80% occurring once. This sample stems from a study of shared clonotypes between healthy human individuals. Background on the study: A couple of women and a few men aged 18 to 49 served as donors.

CDR1 is SGHNT, CDR2 YYREEE, per germline (reference sequence). V lost 4 bases and J lost 4; bases outside the gene matches: 9. This CDR3 is 16 amino acids long. The TCR originated in a man between 18 and 29 years old in good health. Some clones in this sample may be carry-over from other donors' samples. The sequencing input was memory CD4+ T cells from PBMCs. Regarding subset: CD45RA-negative fraction. This chain connects TRBV5-4 to TRBJ2-3, with 10 positions matching TRBD2. CDR3 coding DNA: TGTGCCAGCAGCCTCCGACTAGCGGGCAGTTCAGATACGCAGTATTTT. Its translation: CASSLRLAGSSDTQYF. The full variable domain, rest sourced from reference TRBV5-4 and TRBJ2-3, is ETGVTQSPTHLIKTRGQQVTLRCSSQSGHNTVSWYQQALGQGPQFIFQYYREEENGRGNFPPRFSGLQFPNYSSELNVNALELDDSALYLCASSLRLAGSSDTQYFGPGTRLTVL.